Described below is a single TCR beta chain sequence and its context. What it binds is unknown. These data are taken from a study of T cells in Graves' hyperthyroidism and ophthalmopathy. Study results and limitations: Most clonotypes that expanded in the thyroid above 0.001 also showed up in blood. A model built on 13 V-J features separated ophthalmopathy from stable hyperthyroidism.

Amplified TCR beta CDR3 regions came from RNA transcripts. The HTBI primer set was used in a first-round RT-PCR of the TCR CDR3. TCRdb re-called the multiplex PCR reads with MiXCR, one entry per CDR3 protein. This sample has roughly 660,000 distinct CDR3 sequences; roughly 17% occur once, and the top ten carry 15% to 17%. Hyperthyroidism patients were newly diagnosed, had disease duration under 2 months, and were aged 18 to 65 years. Germline V gene lookup returns CDR1 LNHDA and CDR2 SQIVND (reference sequence). V was shortened by 5 bases and J by 0 bases, with 17 bases between the two germline ends. The CDR3 is 17 residues long.

V gene TRBV19 combines with J gene TRBJ1-5; D is unresolved. This clonotype was sampled from a man aged 50-59 years with Graves' hyperthyroidism. The sample was blood. In DNA, the CDR3 is TGTGCCAGTAGTCGCCGGCAAGATTGGTATAGCAATCAGCCCCAGCATTTT. Its protein is CASSRRQDWYSNQPQHF.